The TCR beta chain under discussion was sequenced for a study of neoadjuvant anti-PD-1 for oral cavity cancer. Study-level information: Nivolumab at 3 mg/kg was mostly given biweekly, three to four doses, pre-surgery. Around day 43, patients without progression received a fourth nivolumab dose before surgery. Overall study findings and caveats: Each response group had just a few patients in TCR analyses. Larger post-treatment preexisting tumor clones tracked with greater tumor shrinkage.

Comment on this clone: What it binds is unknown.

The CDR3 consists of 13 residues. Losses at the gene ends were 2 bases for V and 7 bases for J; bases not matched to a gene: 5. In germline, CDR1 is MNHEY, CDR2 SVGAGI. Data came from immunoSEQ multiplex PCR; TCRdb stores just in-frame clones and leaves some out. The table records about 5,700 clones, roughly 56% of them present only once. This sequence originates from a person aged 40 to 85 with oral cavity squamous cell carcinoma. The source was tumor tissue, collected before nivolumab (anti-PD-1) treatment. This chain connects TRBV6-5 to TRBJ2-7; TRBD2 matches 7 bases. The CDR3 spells CASSYPGGGEQYF. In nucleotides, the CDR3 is TGTGCCAGCAGTTACCCGGGCGGGGGAGAGCAGTACTTC.